Below are 23 T cell receptor beta chains sequenced from a single sample in a study of breast tumors, draining lymph nodes, adjacent tissues. TCRdb itself ran the multiplex PCR reads through MiXCR, one entry per CDR3 protein. The repertoire holds 17,000 or so distinct CDR3 sequences, with 45% as singletons. Sample: tumor-adjacent breast tissue. The receptors stem from a female donor with breast cancer. Some clones in this sample may be carry-over from other donors' samples.

This sequence joins TRBV7-9 and TRBJ1-2; possibly TRBD1 for D (5 bases). Trimming took 0 bases from V and 6 from J, leaving 11 bases between them. CDR3 size: 14 residues. The germline V gene encodes CDR1 SEHNR and CDR2 FQNEAQ (reference sequence). The CDR3 reads CASSLAGTKDGYTF. CDR3 coding DNA: TGTGCCAGCAGCTTAGCGGGGACTAAGGATGGCTACACCTTC. The complete variable domain, with remaining parts taken from reference TRBV7-9 and TRBJ1-2, reads DTGVSQNPRHKITKRGQNVTFRCDPISEHNRLYWYRQTLGQGPEFLTYFQNEAQLEKSRLLSDRFSAERPKGSFSTLEIQRTEQGDSAMYLCASSLAGTKDGYTFGSGTRLTVV.

Written as DNA, the CDR3 is TGTGCCAGTAGCATTAGGACGGATAGCAATCAGCCCCAGCATTTT. Protein: CASSIRTDSNQPQHF. The V gene is TRBV19, the J gene TRBJ1-5, with D uncertain. CDR3 size: 15 residues. Germline V gene data show CDR1 as LNHDA and CDR2 as SQIVND (reference sequence). Between the trimmed V and J ends, which lost 6 bases and 0 bases, there was a span of 12 bases.

This clonotype was observed a single time. The gene calls are TRBV20-1 and TRBJ1-3, with D possibly TRBD1 on 6 matching bases. Germline V gene sequence: CDR1 DFQATT, CDR2 SNEGSKA (reference sequence). With 6 bases removed from V and 0 bases from J, the gap between germline ends came to 15 bases. There are 15 residues in the CDR3. Written as DNA, the CDR3 is TGCAGTGCCAGGGGCGACAAGAGCTCTGGAAACACCATATATTTT. This sequence encodes CSARGDKSSGNTIYF.

A remark on this clonotype: Germline and junction disagree at one end, which may indicate a read error. The chain employs TRBV7-2 and TRBJ1-3; TRBD1 is a possible D gene (5 bases). The CDR3 is 15 amino acids. Germline V gene data show CDR1 as SGHTA and CDR2 as FQGNSA. The CDR3 reads CANSLDNLSGNTIYF. The CDR3 coding sequence is TGTGCCAACAGCTTGGACAATCTCTCTGGAAACACCATATATTTT. Complete variable domain (other parts from reference TRBV7-2 and TRBJ1-3): GAGVSQSPSNKVTEKGKDVELRCDPISGHTALYWYRQSLGQGLEFLIYFQGNSAPDKSGLPSDRFSAERTGGSVSTLTIQRTQQEDSAVYLCANSLDNLSGNTIYFGEGSWLTVV.

The V and J genes are TRBV27 and TRBJ1-5, with D possibly matching TRBD1 (6 bases). Germline CDR1 is MNHEY and CDR2 is SMNVEV (reference sequence). The CDR3 is made up of 15 amino acids. V lost 2 bases to trimming and J lost 6 bases, with 14 bases between them. In nucleotides, the CDR3 is TGTGCCAGCAGTTTAAAAGGGGGATGGACTCAGCCCCAGCATTTT. Its translation: CASSLKGGWTQPQHF.

The V and J genes are TRBV6-2 or TRBV6-3 and TRBJ1-2; 7 nucleotides agree with TRBD1. V dropped 6 bases and J dropped 8; count of bases not matched to a gene: 12. The CDR3 spans 14 residues. CDR1 and CDR2 (germline): MNHEY, SVGEGT. This CDR3 is CASSYPATGNGYTF. CDR3 coding DNA: TGTGCCAGCAGCTATCCCGCGACAGGGAACGGCTACACCTTC.

J is TRBJ2-7 and V is TRBV10-3; D remains unclear. Trimming left V 11 bases short and J 2 bases short, with 13 bases between. CDR3 length: 12 residues. Germline CDR1 reads ENHRY; CDR2 reads SYGVKD. CDR3 loop: CAASQLTYEQYF. The CDR3 DNA sequence: TGTGCCGCCTCACAGTTAACCTACGAGCAGTACTTC.

A note on this clonotype: This clone may be a read error of a much larger clone one base away. The V call is TRBV5-8, the J call TRBJ2-5; the D gene could be TRBD1 or TRBD2 (6 bases each). Per the germline V gene, CDR1 is SGHTS and CDR2 is YDEGEE. With 7 bases removed from V and 2 bases from J, the gap between germline ends came to 21 bases. The CDR3 loop spans 16 amino acids. Written as DNA, the CDR3 is TGTGCCAGCGGCCCGGGGGCAGGGCCAATACAAGAGACCCAGTACTTC. It translates to CASGPGAGPIQETQYF.

Ten or more counts support this clonotype. The chain links TRBV7-6 to TRBJ2-1; tentatively, D is TRBD1 (7 bases). Germline lookup yields CDR1 SGHVS and CDR2 FNYEAQ. The CDR3 runs to 15 residues. Trimming removed 4 bases at V and 4 bases at J, with 14 bases between. The CDR3 coding sequence is TGTGCCAGCAGCTCAGGGGGGACAGATTACAATGAGCAGTTCTTC. This encodes CASSSGGTDYNEQFF.

The chain carries TRBV5-8 and TRBJ1-5; no firm D call. The CDR3 runs 15 residues. V was cut by 1 base and J by 0 bases, with 8 bases left in between. The germline CDR1 and CDR2 sequences are SGHTS and YDEGEE. The CDR3 region has the DNA TGTGCCAGCAGCTTGACCCTTATTAGCAATCAGCCCCAGCATTTT. Translated, it gives CASSLTLISNQPQHF.

As for this clonotype: No DNA is shown, since the ends of the CDR3 on it are uncertain; the CDR3 is the one TCRdb lists. This chain links TRBV25-1 with TRBJ1-5; TRBD1, the D gene given by the table, was not confirmed from the DNA. From germline, CDR1 is MGHDK and CDR2 SYGVNS. Counting both end residues, the CDR3 totals 21 amino acids. CDR3 loop: CASSFYICSANRGSINQPQHF.

This clonotype was counted only a few times. The chain is built from TRBV12-5 and TRBJ1-5, with D possibly matching TRBD1 (5 bases). The V end lost 6 bases, the J end lost 0 bases, and 12 bases lay between the germline ends. The length of the CDR3 is 15 residues. The V gene's germline CDR1 is LGHNT and CDR2 FRNRAP. CDR3 bases: TGTGCTAGTGGGCGGGACGGAAATAGCAATCAGCCCCAGCATTTT. It translates to CASGRDGNSNQPQHF.

Written as DNA, the CDR3 is TGTGCCAGCAGTGACCCAGGGCCCCAAGAGACCCAGTACTTC. This codes for CASSDPGPQETQYF. The chain links TRBV9 to TRBJ2-5; maybe TRBD1 (5 bases). Looked up from germline, CDR1 is SGDLS and CDR2 is YYNGEE. The ends were cut back, 5 bases at V and 1 base at J, with 12 bases in the middle. The CDR3 is 14 amino acids.

This clonotype was seen many times. The V call is TRBV5-1, the J call TRBJ2-5; TRBD2 agrees at 13 bases. Looked up from germline, CDR1 is SGHRS and CDR2 is YFSETQ. V trimming: 1 base; J trimming: 4 bases; junction bases outside the gene matches: 13. This CDR3 contains 19 residues. The CDR3 DNA reads TGCGCCAGCAGCTTGCCCGGGACTAGCGGGGCTCCATTCCGAGAGACCCAGTACTTC. It codes for CASSLPGTSGAPFRETQYF.

This clonotype rates as large (0.1 to 1%). This chain joins TRBV24-1 and TRBJ2-3; D gene unclear. The V gene lost 5 bases and the J gene lost 2 bases, with 13 bases spanning the gap. This CDR3 region has 15 residues. Germline CDR1 reads KGHDR; CDR2 reads SFDVKD. The CDR3 sequence: CATSAAGSPTDTQYF. In DNA, the CDR3 is TGTGCCACCAGTGCCGCCGGATCCCCCACAGATACGCAGTATTTT.

In this sample, this clonotype turned up many times. A single base separates this from a much larger clone, so it may be a read error. The V and J genes are TRBV6-1 and TRBJ1-2; no clear D. Germline assignment: CDR1 MNHNS and CDR2 SASEGT. Deletions cut 5 bases from V and 4 bases from J, with 17 bases between. The CDR3 consists of 15 residues. This chain's CDR3 is CASSHTHLSVYGYTF. CDR3 DNA sequence: TGTGCCAGCAGTCATACACATCTCTCCGTCTATGGCTACACCTTC.

This clonotype was counted a few times. The chain joins TRBV5-4 to TRBJ2-1; D remains unclear. Trimming stripped 3 bases from V and 2 bases from J, with 0 bases between. This CDR3 is built from 11 residues. Looked up from germline, CDR1 is SGHNT and CDR2 is YYREEE (reference sequence). Here the CDR3 DNA reads TGTGCCAGCAGCTCCTACAATGAGCAGTTCTTC. It translates to CASSSYNEQFF.

This clonotype showed up many times. This chain uses TRBV5-6 with TRBJ1-2, with D uncertain. This CDR3 region has 13 residues. CDR1 SGHDT and CDR2 YYEEEE come from the germline V gene. Trimming pared 0 bases from V and 2 bases from J, leaving 5 bases between. CDR3 bases: TGTGCCAGCAGCTTGGACGGGAACTATGGCTACACCTTC. Translating it yields CASSLDGNYGYTF.

Notes on this clonotype: A junction boundary mismatches the germline segment, possibly from a read error. The genes are TRBV6-6 and TRBJ2-5; D uncertain. Germline CDR1 reads MNHNY; CDR2 reads SVGAGI (reference sequence). The CDR3 consists of 14 residues. The CDR3 sequence is CASSHSIPQETQYF. The CDR3 DNA sequence: TGTGCCAGCAGTCACTCCATTCCCCAAGAGACCCAGTACTTC.

This clonotype was counted ten times or more. CDR3 protein: CASSIVPWTGVNTEAFF. The CDR3 nucleotides are TGTGCCAGTAGTATAGTCCCCTGGACAGGGGTGAACACTGAAGCTTTCTTT. The chain combines TRBV19 with TRBJ1-1; 9 nucleotides match TRBD1. The V gene end was trimmed by 1 base and the J gene end by 0 bases; junction bases not matched to a gene: 6. Germline CDR1 is LNHDA and CDR2 is SQIVND (reference sequence). The CDR3 covers 17 residues.

This chain connects TRBV20-1 to TRBJ1-5; tentative D call: TRBD1 (6 bases). The CDR3 has 12 residues. Germline values: CDR1 DFQATT, CDR2 SNEGSKA (reference sequence). The ends were cut back, 7 bases at V and 5 bases at J, with 12 bases in the middle. CDR3 in DNA: TGCAGTGTCCAGTCAGGGGATCAGCCCCAGCATTTT. It yields the protein CSVQSGDQPQHF.

The chain recombines TRBV4-1 with TRBJ2-7, with TRBD1 matching over 9 bases. The length of the CDR3 is 13 residues. The germline V gene has CDR1 MGHRA and CDR2 YSYEKL. V lost 5 bases, J lost 4 bases, and 3 bases stayed unmatched. CDR3: CASSRQGEYEQYF. As DNA, the CDR3 is TGCGCCAGCAGCAGACAGGGGGAGTACGAGCAGTACTTC.

This clonotype was seen repeatedly, ten times or more. The genes are TRBV3-2 and TRBJ2-5; no DNA check was done on the table's D call, TRBD2. TRBV3-2 is described as a pseudogene. The CDR3 contains 17 residues. The CDR3 here is CASSQRTSGGPGETQYF. Written as DNA, the CDR3 is TGTGCCAGCAGCCAACGGACTAGCGGGGGGCCGGGGGAGACCCAGTACTTC.